One T cell receptor (beta chain) is described in this entry. Its specific antigen is unknown. No per-base quality is available; no much larger clone lies one base away. A FACSAria II was used to sort memory CD4+ T cells, defined as single viable CD3+CD4+CD8-CD45RO+ cells. CMV serostatus was determined using a Roche Elecsys assay that detects serum IgG against CMV pp150, pp28, p38 and p52. After thawing, total CD4+ T cells were enriched by positive selection with CD4 magnetic microbeads. Samples originated from another study that specifically interrogated the CD4+ T cell memory repertoire. Following standard operating procedures, peripheral blood mononuclear cells were isolated and cryopreserved, while serum was kept at -80 degrees C. The staining relied on CD3-PerCP (BW264/56), CD4-APC (RPA-T4), CD45RO-PE (UCHT1) and CD8-Pacific Orange (3B5) antibodies, and Sytox blue was used to exclude non-viable cells.

These data come from a study of memory CD4+ T cells and cytomegalovirus serostatus (dated by TCRdb to between 2017 and 2020). Background for the entire study: The cohort included roughly 33 healthy adults from Belgium, of whom 9 were CMV seropositive and 24 were CMV seronegative. The study sequenced CD4+ memory TCRbeta repertoires of a Belgian cohort with known cytomegalovirus serostatus to replicate a published TCR-based CMV serostatus classifier. Study-wide conclusions, independent of this receptor: For predicting CMV serostatus, the median bootstrapped AUC was approximately 0.95 using the original framework and 0.9 to 0.92 using a US-trained random forest. The original-framework classifier achieved a median bootstrapped AUC of approximately 0.95 with a 95% CI of 0.76-1.00 on the Belgian cohort. Only CD4+CD45RO+ memory cells were sequenced, in contrast to the original study, which included naive and memory CD4+ and CD8+ populations. The results were read as suggesting that the CMV-associated TCR signature is, for the most part, present in the CD4+ memory repertoire. Among the roughly 160 previously reported CMV-associated TCRbeta sequences, 67 showed up in the CD4+ memory repertoires, with each one found in between one and five individuals.

Genomic DNA was extracted from sorted cells with the Quick-DNA Microprep Kit. Amplification of TCRbeta DNA was done with the immunoSEQ hsTCRbeta kit, following the protocol from the manufacturer. An Illumina MiSeq instrument was used to sequence the TCRbeta libraries. The source study handled its data this way. Removing out-of-frame sequences left approximately 2,400,000 distinct TCRbeta sequences, an average of around 70,000 per individual. Each individual was scored using the number of approximately 160 previously reported CMV-associated TCRbeta sequences that the individual carried and the total number of productive distinct TCRbeta sequences. A beta-binomial model was reimplemented in Python, and scikit-learn random forests with default parameters were trained on data from the US cohort. Classifier performance on the Belgian cohort was summarized as median AUC with percentile confidence intervals calculated over 10,000 bootstrap iterations. TCRdb took this table from immuneACCESS and kept in-frame rearrangements with V and J called. Such tables lack part of the clones; where checked against another copy, unresolved V genes explain under half of the gap, and the rest is unexplained. V and J calls and clone size follow that table, whereas D and trimming were derived from the DNA. Present in this sample are around 53,000 clones, around 82% of which were seen just once. About 2.1% of the sample belongs to the ten largest clones.

Via the germline V gene, CDR1 is MNHEY and CDR2 SVGAGI. From the cysteine up to the phenylalanine, the CDR3 has a length of 14 residues. The CDR3 DNA has 42 bases and is translated from base 1. The V end loses 0 bases and the J end loses 8 bases, and a stretch of 13 bases separates them. Specimen: memory CD4+ T cells from blood. The TCR was taken from an adult in good health and CMV-seropositive. The V gene is TRBV6-5 and the J gene is TRBJ1-2, with the identity of the D gene unclear. The CDR3 is CASSYSVREGGYTF. The sequenced DNA: TGTGCCAGCAGTTACTCGGTTCGGGAGGGCGGCTACACCTTC.